This T cell receptor (beta chain) comes out of a study of shared clonotypes between healthy human individuals. CD45RA-negative memory and CD45RA+ naive subsets were split from the CD4+ cells. J was trimmed by 3 bases and V by 4 bases; bases with no gene match: 5. This CDR3 has 14 residues. Germline V lookup: CDR1 SEHNR, CDR2 FQNEAQ (reference sequence). Several immunoSEQ plates received, in even portions, the genomic DNA of each subset. Sequencing used immunoSEQ multiplex PCR; TCRdb keeps in-frame clones, though not all of them. The sample has some 2.1 million clones; approximately 95% are singletons. Study-wide results and limits: Clonotypes not shared had lower generation probabilities than those common to all four donors.

With respect to this clone: The target antigen is unknown.

The clonotype comes from a man aged 18 to 29 in good health. The chain is built from TRBV7-9 and TRBJ2-7, with TRBD1 identical over 8 bases. The sample was naive CD4+ T cells sorted from blood. Subset indicated: CD45RA+ positively selected. CDR3 sequence reads: CASSSRTGFYEQYF. In DNA form, the CDR3 reads TGTGCCAGCAGCTCCCGGACAGGGTTCTACGAGCAGTACTTC. Based on the CDR3 plus reference TRBV7-9 and TRBJ2-7, the full variable domain is DTGVSQNPRHKITKRGQNVTFRCDPISEHNRLYWYRQTLGQGPEFLTYFQNEAQLEKSRLLSDRFSAERPKGSFSTLEIQRTEQGDSAMYLCASSSRTGFYEQYFGPGTRLTVT.